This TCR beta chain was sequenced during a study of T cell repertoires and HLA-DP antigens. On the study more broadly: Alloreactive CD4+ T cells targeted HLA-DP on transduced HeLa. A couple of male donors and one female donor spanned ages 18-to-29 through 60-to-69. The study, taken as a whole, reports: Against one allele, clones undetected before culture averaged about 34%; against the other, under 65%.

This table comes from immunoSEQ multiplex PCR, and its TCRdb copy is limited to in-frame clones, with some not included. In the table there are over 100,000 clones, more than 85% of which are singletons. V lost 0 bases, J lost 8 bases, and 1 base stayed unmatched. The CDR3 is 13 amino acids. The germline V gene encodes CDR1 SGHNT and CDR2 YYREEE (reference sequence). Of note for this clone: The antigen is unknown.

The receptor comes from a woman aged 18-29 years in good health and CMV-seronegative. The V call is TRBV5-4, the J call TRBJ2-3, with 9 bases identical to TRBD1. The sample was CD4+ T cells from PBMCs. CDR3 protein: CASSLGGQGTQYF. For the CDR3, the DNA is TGTGCCAGCAGCTTGGGGGGACAGGGTACGCAGTATTTT.